The sequence of this T cell receptor beta chain was determined in a study of blood T cell repertoires in COVID-19. Study information: Sites across the United States, Italy and Spain contributed samples from acute and convalescent COVID-19.

Adults between roughly 18 and 95 years of age took part from 24 US areas. Assignment of participants to cohorts was predicated upon participant-reported clinical history. In the original processing: Amplified reference gene primers provided the basis for estimating nucleated cell counts. Clones were read by immunoSEQ multiplex PCR, and TCRdb kept only the in-frame ones, dropping some. The DNA gave D and trimming, while V, J and clone size come from that table. The data show about 250,000 clones, under 90% seen once. The CDR3 sequence is 17 residues long. V gave up 0 bases and J gave up 3 bases, with 18 bases separating them. Germline lookup yields CDR1 KGHSH and CDR2 LQKENI.

The specimen was PBMCs or T cells enriched from blood (not recorded which). The V call is TRBV18, the J call TRBJ2-7; perhaps TRBD2 as D (6 bases). The receptor's source is a woman aged 25 to 39 with acute COVID-19. CDR3 protein: CASSPPKGSLAYYEQYF. CDR3 DNA: TGTGCCAGCTCACCACCGAAGGGATCGCTAGCGTACTACGAGCAGTACTTC.